This T cell receptor beta chain appears in the sequencing data of a study of OX40 agonist ivuxolimab in advanced cancers. TCRdb's table, derived via immunoSEQ multiplex PCR, lists solely in-frame clones and lacks some. The sample lists fewer than 40,000 clones, over 60% seen once, with over 7.5% in the top ten. The germline CDR1 and CDR2 sequences are SGDLS and YYNGEE. Trimming removed 6 bases from V and 0 bases from J, with 14 bases in between. There are 15 residues in the CDR3. The specimen was CD4+ or CD8+ T cells sorted from blood, collected in a trial of the OX40 agonist ivuxolimab. This TCR was sampled from an adult with an advanced solid tumor such as melanoma, head and neck, liver or kidney cancer. The rearrangement links TRBV9 to TRBJ2-3; perhaps TRBD2 as D (5 bases). Here the CDR3 DNA reads TGTGCCAGCAACCCCAGCGGTTTTAGCACAGATACGCAGTATTTT. It is translated as CASNPSGFSTDTQYF. Full variable domain (remainder filled in from reference TRBV9 and TRBJ2-3): DSGVTQTPKHLITATGQRVTLRCSPRSGDLSVYWYQQSLDQGLQFLIQYYNGEERAKGNILERFSAQQFPDLHSELNLSSLELGDSALYFCASNPSGFSTDTQYFGPGTRLTVL.